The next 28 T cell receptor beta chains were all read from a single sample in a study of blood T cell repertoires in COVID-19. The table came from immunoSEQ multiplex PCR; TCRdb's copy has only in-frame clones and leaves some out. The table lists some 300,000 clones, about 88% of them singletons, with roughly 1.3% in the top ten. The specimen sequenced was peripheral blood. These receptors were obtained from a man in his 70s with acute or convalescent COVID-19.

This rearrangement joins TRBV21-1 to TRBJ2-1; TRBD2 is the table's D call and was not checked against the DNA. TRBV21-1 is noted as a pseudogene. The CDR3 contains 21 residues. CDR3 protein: CASSKRVPGGARGSIYNEQFF. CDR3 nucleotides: TGTGCCAGCAGCAAACGGGTCCCGGGGGGGGCGCGGGGGAGTATCTACAATGAGCAGTTCTTC.

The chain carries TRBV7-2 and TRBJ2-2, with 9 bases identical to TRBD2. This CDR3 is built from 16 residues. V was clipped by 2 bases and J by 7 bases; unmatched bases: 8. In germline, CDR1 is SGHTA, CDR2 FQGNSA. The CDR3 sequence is CASSLIAGDWGGELFF. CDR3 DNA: TGTGCCAGCAGCTTAATAGCGGGGGACTGGGGCGGGGAGCTGTTTTTT.

CDR3 bases: TGTGCCAGCGTGAATCAAGGGGCTAATGAAAAACTGTTTTTT. It translates to CASVNQGANEKLFF. The genes are TRBV2 and TRBJ1-4; a weak D match, TRBD1 (5 bases). The CDR3 extends over 14 amino acids. V lost 8 bases to trimming and J lost 3 bases, with 13 bases between them. Germline CDR1 SNHLY, CDR2 FYNNEI.

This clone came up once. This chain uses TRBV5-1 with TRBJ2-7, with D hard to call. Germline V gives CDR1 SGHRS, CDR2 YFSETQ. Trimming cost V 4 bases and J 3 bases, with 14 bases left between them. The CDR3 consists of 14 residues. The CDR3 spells CASSTDGSFYEQYF. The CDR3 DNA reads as TGCGCCAGCAGCACAGACGGCAGCTTCTACGAGCAGTACTTC. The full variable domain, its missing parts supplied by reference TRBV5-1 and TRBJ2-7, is KAGVTQTPRYLIKTRGQQVTLSCSPISGHRSVSWYQQTPGQGLQFLFEYFSETQRNKGNFPGRFSGRQFSNSRSEMNVSTLELGDSALYLCASSTDGSFYEQYFGPGTRLTVT.

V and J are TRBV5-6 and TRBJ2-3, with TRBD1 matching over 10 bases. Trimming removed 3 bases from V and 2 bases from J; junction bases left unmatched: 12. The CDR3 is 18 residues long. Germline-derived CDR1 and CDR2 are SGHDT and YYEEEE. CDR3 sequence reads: CASSSLSLGQGNTDTQYF. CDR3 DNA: TGTGCCAGCAGCTCCCTGTCGTTGGGACAGGGGAACACAGATACGCAGTATTTT. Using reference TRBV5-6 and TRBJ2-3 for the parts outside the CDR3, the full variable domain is DAGVTQSPTHLIKTRGQQVTLRCSPKSGHDTVSWYQQALGQGPQFIFQYYEEEERQRGNFPDRFSGHQFPNYSSELNVNALLLGDSALYLCASSSLSLGQGNTDTQYFGPGTRLTVL.

CDR3 sequence reads: CAISGQGVSNSPLHF. Written as DNA, the CDR3 is TGTGCCATCAGTGGACAGGGGGTCTCTAATTCACCCCTCCACTTT. The chain recombines TRBV10-3 with TRBJ1-6; 9 bases match TRBD1. V dropped 4 bases and J dropped 6; count of bases not matched to a gene: 4. The germline gives CDR1 ENHRY, CDR2 SYGVKD. The CDR3 spans 15 residues.

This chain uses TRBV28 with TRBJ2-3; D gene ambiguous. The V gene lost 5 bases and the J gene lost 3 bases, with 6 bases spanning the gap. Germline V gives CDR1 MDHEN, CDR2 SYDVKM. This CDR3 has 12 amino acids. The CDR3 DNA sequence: TGTGCCAGCAGTACAAGAACAGATACGCAGTATTTT. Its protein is CASSTRTDTQYF.

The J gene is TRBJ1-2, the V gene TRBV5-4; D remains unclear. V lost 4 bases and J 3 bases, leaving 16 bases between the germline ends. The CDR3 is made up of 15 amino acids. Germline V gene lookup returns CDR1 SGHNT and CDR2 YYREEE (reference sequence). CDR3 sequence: CASSPKGRRDYGYTF. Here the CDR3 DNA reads TGTGCCAGCAGCCCTAAAGGACGGAGGGACTATGGCTACACCTTC.

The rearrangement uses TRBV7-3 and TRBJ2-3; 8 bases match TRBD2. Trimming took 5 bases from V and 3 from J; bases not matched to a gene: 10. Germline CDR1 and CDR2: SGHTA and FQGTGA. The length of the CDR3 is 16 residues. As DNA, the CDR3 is TGTGCCAGCAGCCAAGGAAGCGGGGGCTGGACAGATACGCAGTATTTT. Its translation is CASSQGSGGWTDTQYF.

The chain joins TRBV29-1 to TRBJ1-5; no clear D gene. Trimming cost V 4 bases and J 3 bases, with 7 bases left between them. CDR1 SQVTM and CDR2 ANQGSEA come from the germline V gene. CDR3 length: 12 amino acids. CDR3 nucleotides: TGCAGCGTTGCGGGTAACAATCAGCCCCAGCATTTT. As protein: CSVAGNNQPQHF.

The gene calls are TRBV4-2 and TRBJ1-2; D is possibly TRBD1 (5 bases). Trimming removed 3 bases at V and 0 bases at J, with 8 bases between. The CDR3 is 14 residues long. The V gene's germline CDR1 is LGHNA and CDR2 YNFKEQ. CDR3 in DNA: TGTGCCAGCAGCCAGACAGAAGCTAACTATGGCTACACCTTC. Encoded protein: CASSQTEANYGYTF.

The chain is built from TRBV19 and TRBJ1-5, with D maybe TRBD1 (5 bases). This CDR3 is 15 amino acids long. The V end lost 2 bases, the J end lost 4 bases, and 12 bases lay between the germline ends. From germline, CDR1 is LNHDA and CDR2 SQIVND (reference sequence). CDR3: CASSIFGGANQPQHF. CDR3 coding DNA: TGTGCCAGTAGTATATTTGGAGGGGCTAATCAGCCCCAGCATTTT.

The CDR3, as DNA: TGTGCCAGCAGCTTCCCCAGCGGGGCACATTTCACCGGGGAGCTGTTTTTT. It specifies CASSFPSGAHFTGELFF. V gene TRBV11-2 combines with J gene TRBJ2-2; 7 bases line up with TRBD2. V gave up 3 bases and J gave up 4 bases; unmatched junction bases: 11. The CDR3 spans 17 residues. Germline CDR1 reads SGHAT; CDR2 reads FQNNGV.

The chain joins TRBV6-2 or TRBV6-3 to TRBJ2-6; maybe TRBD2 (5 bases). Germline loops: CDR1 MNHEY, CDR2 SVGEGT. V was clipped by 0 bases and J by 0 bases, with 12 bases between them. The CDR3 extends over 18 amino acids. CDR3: CASSYSYGRDSGANVLTF. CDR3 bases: TGTGCCAGCAGTTACTCGTATGGTCGGGACTCTGGGGCCAACGTCCTGACTTTC.

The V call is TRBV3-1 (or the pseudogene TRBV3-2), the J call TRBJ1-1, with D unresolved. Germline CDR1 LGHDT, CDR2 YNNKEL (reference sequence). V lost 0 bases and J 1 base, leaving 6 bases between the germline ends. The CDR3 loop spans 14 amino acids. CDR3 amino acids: CASSQDRGNTEAFF. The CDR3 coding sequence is TGTGCCAGCAGCCAAGATCGAGGGAACACTGAAGCTTTCTTT.

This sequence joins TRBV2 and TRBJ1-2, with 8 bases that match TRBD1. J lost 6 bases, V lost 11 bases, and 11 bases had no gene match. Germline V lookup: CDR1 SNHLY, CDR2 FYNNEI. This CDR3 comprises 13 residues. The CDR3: CACTMDRANGYTF. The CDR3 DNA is TGTGCCTGCACCATGGACAGGGCGAATGGCTACACCTTC. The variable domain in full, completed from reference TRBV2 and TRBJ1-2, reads EPEVTQTPSHQVTQMGQEVILRCVPISNHLYFYWYRQILGQKVEFLVSFYNNEISEKSEIFDDQFSVERPDGSNFTLKIRSTKLEDSAMYFCACTMDRANGYTFGSGTRLTVV.

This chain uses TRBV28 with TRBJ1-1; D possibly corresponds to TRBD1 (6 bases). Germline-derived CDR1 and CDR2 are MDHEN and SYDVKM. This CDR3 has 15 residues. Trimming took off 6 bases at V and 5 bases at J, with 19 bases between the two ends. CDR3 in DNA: TGTGCCAGCAGGGACAGTGGGGTCTGGTTGACTGAAGCTTTCTTT. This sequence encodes CASRDSGVWLTEAFF.

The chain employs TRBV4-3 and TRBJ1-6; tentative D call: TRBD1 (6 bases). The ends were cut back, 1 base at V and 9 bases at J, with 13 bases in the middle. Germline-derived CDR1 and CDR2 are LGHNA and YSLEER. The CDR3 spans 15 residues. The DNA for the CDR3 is TGCGCCAGCAGCCAAGTACAGGGCGGGAGTTCACCCCTCCACTTT. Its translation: CASSQVQGGSSPLHF.

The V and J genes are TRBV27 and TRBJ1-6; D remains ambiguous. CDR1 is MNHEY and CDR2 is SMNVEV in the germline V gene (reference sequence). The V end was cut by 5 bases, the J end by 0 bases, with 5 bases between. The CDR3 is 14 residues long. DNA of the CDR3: TGTGCCAGCAGTATGAGCTCCTATAATTCACCCCTCCACTTT. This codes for CASSMSSYNSPLHF.

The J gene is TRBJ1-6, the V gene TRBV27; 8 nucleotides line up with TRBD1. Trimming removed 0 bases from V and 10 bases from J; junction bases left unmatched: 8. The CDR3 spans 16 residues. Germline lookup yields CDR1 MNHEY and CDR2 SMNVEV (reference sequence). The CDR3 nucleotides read TGTGCCAGCAGTTTATCCACCACAGGGGGAGGGTCACCCCTCCACTTT. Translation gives CASSLSTTGGGSPLHF.

In nucleotides, the CDR3 is TGTGCCAGCAGCCCAGGGAACAATCAGCCCCAGCATTTT. Its translation is CASSPGNNQPQHF. The chain is built from TRBV4-2 and TRBJ1-5; D perhaps matches TRBD1 (5 bases). Germline loops: CDR1 LGHNA, CDR2 YNFKEQ. V dropped 4 bases and J dropped 3 bases, with 7 bases sitting between them. CDR3 length: 13 amino acids.

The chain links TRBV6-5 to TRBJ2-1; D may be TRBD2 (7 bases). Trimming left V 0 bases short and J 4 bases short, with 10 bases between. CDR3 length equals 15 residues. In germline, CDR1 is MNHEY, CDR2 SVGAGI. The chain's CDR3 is CASSYSAGAYNEQFF. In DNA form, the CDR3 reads TGTGCCAGCAGTTACTCTGCGGGGGCTTACAATGAGCAGTTCTTC.

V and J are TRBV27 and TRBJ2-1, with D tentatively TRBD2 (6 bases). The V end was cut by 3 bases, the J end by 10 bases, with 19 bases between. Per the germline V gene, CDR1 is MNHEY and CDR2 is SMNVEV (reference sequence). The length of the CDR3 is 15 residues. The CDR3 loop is CASSFVAAPSGEQFF. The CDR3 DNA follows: TGTGCCAGCAGTTTCGTTGCTGCCCCGAGCGGGGAGCAGTTCTTC.

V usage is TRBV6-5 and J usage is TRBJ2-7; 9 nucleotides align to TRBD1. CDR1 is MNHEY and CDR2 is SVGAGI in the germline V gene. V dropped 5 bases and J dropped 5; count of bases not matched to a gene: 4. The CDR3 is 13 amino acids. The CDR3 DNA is TGTGCCAGCAGTCTCTGGACAGGGGACGAGCAGTACTTC. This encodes CASSLWTGDEQYF.

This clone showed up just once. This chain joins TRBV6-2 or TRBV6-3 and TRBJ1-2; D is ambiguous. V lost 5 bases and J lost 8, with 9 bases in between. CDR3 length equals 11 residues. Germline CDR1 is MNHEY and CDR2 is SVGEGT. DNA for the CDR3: TGTGCCAGCAGTAGTGTCTACGGCTACACCTTC. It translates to CASSSVYGYTF.

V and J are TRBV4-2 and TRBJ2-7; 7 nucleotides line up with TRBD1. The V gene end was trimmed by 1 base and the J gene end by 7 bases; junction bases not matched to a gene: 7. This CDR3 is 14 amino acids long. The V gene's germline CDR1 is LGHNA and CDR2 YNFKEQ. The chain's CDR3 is CASSQGGQRIEQYF. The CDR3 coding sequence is TGTGCCAGCAGCCAAGGGGGACAGCGTATAGAGCAGTACTTC.

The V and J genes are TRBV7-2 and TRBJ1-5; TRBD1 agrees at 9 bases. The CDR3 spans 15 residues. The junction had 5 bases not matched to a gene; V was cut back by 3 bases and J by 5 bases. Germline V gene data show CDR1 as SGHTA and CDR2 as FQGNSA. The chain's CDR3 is CASSFGQGLDQPQHF. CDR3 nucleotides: TGTGCCAGCAGCTTCGGACAGGGGCTGGATCAGCCCCAGCATTTT.

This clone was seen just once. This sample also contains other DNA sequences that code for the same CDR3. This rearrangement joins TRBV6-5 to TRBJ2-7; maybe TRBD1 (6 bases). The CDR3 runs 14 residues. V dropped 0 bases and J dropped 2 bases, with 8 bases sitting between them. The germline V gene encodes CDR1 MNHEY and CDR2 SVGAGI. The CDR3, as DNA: TGTGCCAGCAGTTACTCTCAGGGGACCTACGAGCAGTACTTC. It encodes CASSYSQGTYEQYF.